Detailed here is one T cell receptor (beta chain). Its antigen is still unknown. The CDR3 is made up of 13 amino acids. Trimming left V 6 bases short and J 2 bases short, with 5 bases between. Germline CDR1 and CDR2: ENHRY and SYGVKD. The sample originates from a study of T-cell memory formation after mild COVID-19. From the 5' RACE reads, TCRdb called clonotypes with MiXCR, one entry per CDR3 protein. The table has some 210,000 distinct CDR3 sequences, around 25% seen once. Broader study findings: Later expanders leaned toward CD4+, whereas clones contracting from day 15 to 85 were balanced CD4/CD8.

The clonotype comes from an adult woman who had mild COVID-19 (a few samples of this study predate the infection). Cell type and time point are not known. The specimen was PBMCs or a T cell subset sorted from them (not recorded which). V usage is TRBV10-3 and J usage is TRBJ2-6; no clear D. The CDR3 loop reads CAIRGTGANVLTF. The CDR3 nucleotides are TGTGCCATCAGGGGGACTGGGGCCAACGTCCTGACTTTC.